The 27 T cell receptor beta chains below were found in one sample sequenced in a study of blood T cell repertoires in COVID-19. Libraries were prepared by immunoSEQ multiplex PCR; TCRdb keeps only in-frame clonotypes and omits some of them. The sample has approximately 190,000 clones; 80% are singletons. The source material was peripheral blood. These receptors originate from a man aged 55 to 70 with acute or convalescent COVID-19.

This rearrangement joins TRBV5-1 to TRBJ1-2; 7 bases are shared with TRBD1. This CDR3 comprises 14 residues. The J segment lost 1 base and the V segment lost 4 bases, leaving 4 bases of the junction unmatched. Germline CDR1 and CDR2: SGHRS and YFSETQ. CDR3 sequence reads: CASSVTGNNYGYTF. In DNA, the CDR3 is TGCGCCAGCAGCGTGACAGGGAATAACTATGGCTACACCTTC.

V and J are TRBV7-2 and TRBJ1-2; D is unresolved. Trimming shortened V by 8 bases and J by 1 base, and 11 bases separated the two germline ends. CDR1 is SGHTA, CDR2 FQGNSA, per germline. CDR3 size: 13 residues. CDR3 region: CASSEGNNYGYTF. Written as DNA, the CDR3 is TGTGCCAGCTCCGAGGGAAATAACTATGGCTACACCTTC.

The chain links TRBV7-2 to TRBJ1-2; D unresolved. The CDR3 extends over 13 amino acids. Germline V CDR1 and CDR2: SGHTA, FQGNSA. V shed 7 bases and J shed 4 bases, with 13 bases lying between them. The CDR3 DNA reads as TGTGCCAGCACTACCAGCGTTTTCTATGGCTACACCTTC. Residues: CASTTSVFYGYTF.

This clone occurred many times. This sequence joins TRBV6-2 or TRBV6-3 and TRBJ2-7; D remains ambiguous. Germline V gene lookup returns CDR1 MNHEY and CDR2 SVGEGT. The CDR3 is made up of 12 amino acids. Trimming left V 5 bases short and J 0 bases short, with 5 bases between. CDR3 residues: CASSPSSYEQYF. CDR3 nucleotides: TGTGCCAGCAGTCCGAGCTCCTACGAGCAGTACTTC.

V and J are TRBV27 and TRBJ2-2, with 7 bases fitting TRBD2. The CDR3 spans 15 residues. Germline CDR1 MNHEY, CDR2 SMNVEV (reference sequence). V shed 3 bases and J 5 bases; nucleotides not matched to a gene: 6. The CDR3 spells CASSFRRERTGELFF. Here the CDR3 DNA reads TGTGCCAGCAGTTTTCGGCGGGAGCGGACCGGGGAGCTGTTTTTT.

The genes are TRBV24-1 and TRBJ2-7; a possible D gene is TRBD2 (5 bases). The CDR3 extends over 14 amino acids. The ends were cut back, 2 bases at V and 2 bases at J, with 9 bases in the middle. Germline CDR1 KGHDR, CDR2 SFDVKD. The CDR3 spells CATSDSGSTYEQYF. CDR3 DNA sequence: TGTGCCACCAGTGATTCGGGGAGCACCTACGAGCAGTACTTC.

About this clone itself: The same CDR3 arises from other DNA sequences in this sample as well. The V and J genes are TRBV2 and TRBJ1-1, with D possibly TRBD1 on 6 matching bases. Germline V gives CDR1 SNHLY, CDR2 FYNNEI. The CDR3 contains 13 residues. With 4 bases removed from V and 2 bases from J, the gap between germline ends came to 8 bases. The CDR3 is CASSADSNTEAFF. The CDR3 DNA reads TGTGCCAGCAGTGCGGACAGCAACACTGAAGCTTTCTTT. The whole variable domain, filled in from reference TRBV2 and TRBJ1-1, reads EPEVTQTPSHQVTQMGQEVILRCVPISNHLYFYWYRQILGQKVEFLVSFYNNEISEKSEIFDDQFSVERPDGSNFTLKIRSTKLEDSAMYFCASSADSNTEAFFGQGTRLTVV.

The J gene is TRBJ1-4, the V gene TRBV27; perhaps TRBD1 as D (5 bases). Germline assignment: CDR1 MNHEY and CDR2 SMNVEV (reference sequence). Trimming left V 1 base short and J 10 bases short, with 19 bases between. This CDR3 spans 16 amino acids. As DNA, the CDR3 is TGTGCCAGCAGTTTATACGCGCGGGGCTCTTGGGGAAAACTGTTTTTT. Its protein product is CASSLYARGSWGKLFF.

The CDR3 loop is CAWSVGAGGSFF. The CDR3 nucleotides read TGTGCCTGGAGTGTAGGAGCGGGGGGGTCGTTCTTC. The chain couples TRBV30 to TRBJ2-1, with 10 positions matching TRBD2. Trimming at V came to 0 bases and at J to 15 bases, leaving 5 bases not matched to a gene. Germline V CDR1 and CDR2: GTSNPN, SVGIG (reference sequence). This CDR3 region has 12 residues.

V usage is TRBV12-5 and J usage is TRBJ1-1; no clear D. Germline CDR1 is LGHNT and CDR2 is FRNRAP. The ends were cut back, 1 base at V and 0 bases at J, with 9 bases in the middle. There are 15 residues in the CDR3. The CDR3 DNA reads as TGTGCTAGTGGTTTGGGATCAGGCTTGAACACTGAAGCTTTCTTT. This gives the protein CASGLGSGLNTEAFF.

The J gene is TRBJ2-1, the V gene TRBV12-5, with D maybe TRBD1 (6 bases). The V gene lost 3 bases and the J gene lost 10 bases, with 13 bases spanning the gap. This CDR3 region has 13 residues. Germline values: CDR1 LGHNT, CDR2 FRNRAP. The CDR3, as DNA: TGTGCTAGTGGTTTAGAAGCCGGGACAGAGCAGTTCTTC. This codes for CASGLEAGTEQFF.

The genes are TRBV30 and TRBJ2-1; D possibly corresponds to TRBD2 (6 bases). There are 14 residues in the CDR3. V was cut by 1 base and J by 7 bases, with 14 bases left in between. The germline gives CDR1 GTSNPN, CDR2 SVGIG (reference sequence). CDR3 sequence (DNA): TGTGCCTGGAGTGGAGTAGGAGGGTGGAATGAGCAGTTCTTC. This gives the protein CAWSGVGGWNEQFF.

This chain joins TRBV29-1 and TRBJ1-4; 7 nucleotides agree with TRBD1. Germline loops: CDR1 SQVTM, CDR2 ANQGSEA. This CDR3 has 12 amino acids. The ends lost 6 bases at V and 8 bases at J; junction bases unmatched: 6. CDR3 in DNA: TGCAGCGTGGGCCGGACAGGAGAAAAACTGTTTTTT. Encoded protein: CSVGRTGEKLFF.

This clone was counted between two and nine times. V and J are TRBV5-5 and TRBJ2-7; 9 bases align to TRBD2. Germline-derived CDR1 and CDR2 are SGHKS and YYEKEE (reference sequence). The CDR3 spans 16 residues. With 0 bases clipped from V and 4 bases from J, the junction kept 8 bases outside the gene matches. CDR3 DNA: TGTGCCAGCAGCTTGGACCTTAGCGGGGGCGGGTACGAGCAGTACTTC. This encodes CASSLDLSGGGYEQYF. The full variable domain, in which reference TRBV5-5 and TRBJ2-7 provide the parts outside the CDR3, is DAGVTQSPTHLIKTRGQQVTLRCSPISGHKSVSWYQQVLGQGPQFIFQYYEKEERGRGNFPDRFSARQFPNYSSELNVNALLLGDSALYLCASSLDLSGGGYEQYFGPGTRLTVT.

This clone occurred a few times. The chain is built from TRBV6-5 and TRBJ2-7; possible D gene TRBD1, 6 bases. The V end was cut by 8 bases, the J end by 0 bases, with 14 bases between. The CDR3 loop spans 14 amino acids. Germline lookup yields CDR1 MNHEY and CDR2 SVGAGI. The CDR3 region is CASSGTPSSYEQYF. In DNA form, the CDR3 reads TGTGCCAGCTCCGGGACACCGAGCTCCTACGAGCAGTACTTC.

The genes are TRBV29-1 and TRBJ2-2, with TRBD1 matching 10 bases. The germline V gene has CDR1 SQVTM and CDR2 ANQGSEA. CDR3 length: 14 amino acids. V dropped 7 bases and J dropped 5; count of bases not matched to a gene: 7. CDR3 in DNA: TGCAGCGGCAGACAGGGGGCGCTAACCGGGGAGCTGTTTTTT. As protein: CSGRQGALTGELFF.

The chain has TRBV15 and TRBJ2-1, with a weak D call TRBD2 (7 bases). Germline values: CDR1 LNHNV, CDR2 YYDKDF (reference sequence). CDR3 length: 13 residues. Trimming removed 7 bases from V and 7 bases from J, with 14 bases in between. In DNA form, the CDR3 reads TGTGCCACCAACGGGGGGCTTGGAAATGAGCAGTTCTTC. It codes for CATNGGLGNEQFF. Full variable domain (remainder filled in from reference TRBV15 and TRBJ2-1): DAMVIQNPRYQVTQFGKPVTLSCSQTLNHNVMYWYQQKSSQAPKLLFHYYDKDFNNEADTPDNFQSRRPNTSFCFLDIRSPGLGDTAMYLCATNGGLGNEQFFGPGTRLTVL.

The table lists this clone with a few counts. This sequence joins TRBV29-1 and TRBJ2-4; 8 nucleotides align to TRBD1. The CDR3 sequence is 11 residues long. With V trimmed by 8 bases and J by 7 bases, 4 bases remained unmatched. Germline CDR1 is SQVTM and CDR2 is ANQGSEA. The CDR3 loop reads CSLRTGNIQYF. Here the CDR3 DNA reads TGCAGCCTAAGGACAGGGAACATTCAGTACTTC.

The chain has TRBV5-1 and TRBJ2-7; 7 bases are shared with TRBD2. CDR3 length equals 15 residues. Trimming took 7 bases from V and 2 from J; bases not matched to a gene: 12. Germline CDR1 is SGHRS and CDR2 is YFSETQ. This chain's CDR3 is CASQRLAVGAYEQYF. DNA for the CDR3: TGCGCCAGCCAGCGGCTAGCGGTTGGGGCCTACGAGCAGTACTTC.

The chain links TRBV24-1 to TRBJ1-5; D uncertain. Germline lookup yields CDR1 KGHDR and CDR2 SFDVKD. V lost 2 bases to trimming and J lost 9 bases, with 10 bases between them. This CDR3 has 13 residues. This CDR3 is CATSDSLLRPQHF. CDR3 DNA: TGTGCCACCAGTGATTCCCTGTTGCGGCCCCAGCATTTT.

CDR3 coding DNA: TGCGCCAGCCGCCGTCTAGCGGGGAGACACGAGCAGTACTTC. This gives the protein CASRRLAGRHEQYF. The chain uses TRBV5-1 and TRBJ2-7, with 9 nucleotides matching TRBD2. CDR1 is SGHRS, CDR2 YFSETQ, per germline. This CDR3 spans 14 amino acids. Trimming removed 7 bases from V and 5 bases from J; junction bases left unmatched: 10.

This chain links TRBV10-3 with TRBJ2-1; 12 bases align to TRBD1. The V gene end was trimmed by 4 bases and the J gene end by 7 bases; junction bases not matched to a gene: 5. There are 15 residues in the CDR3. Germline V CDR1 and CDR2: ENHRY, SYGVKD. This chain's CDR3 is CAISGRDRGRNEQFF. In DNA, the CDR3 is TGTGCCATCAGTGGCCGGGACAGGGGGCGGAATGAGCAGTTCTTC.

The V call is TRBV2, the J call TRBJ2-1, with 7 positions matching TRBD2. The germline V gene has CDR1 SNHLY and CDR2 FYNNEI. The CDR3 is 12 residues long. Trimming at V came to 6 bases and at J to 5 bases, leaving 1 base not matched to a gene. The chain's CDR3 is CASSLADNEQFF. The CDR3 nucleotides read TGTGCCAGCAGCCTAGCGGACAATGAGCAGTTCTTC. Based on the CDR3 plus reference TRBV2 and TRBJ2-1, the full variable domain is EPEVTQTPSHQVTQMGQEVILRCVPISNHLYFYWYRQILGQKVEFLVSFYNNEISEKSEIFDDQFSVERPDGSNFTLKIRSTKLEDSAMYFCASSLADNEQFFGPGTRLTVL.

This chain uses TRBV28 with TRBJ2-3, with D possibly TRBD2 on 5 matching bases. Trimming removed 3 bases at V and 1 base at J, with 11 bases between. The CDR3 is 15 residues long. Germline V lookup: CDR1 MDHEN, CDR2 SYDVKM. The CDR3 spells CASSFIGVGTDTQYF. CDR3 nucleotide sequence: TGTGCCAGCAGTTTTATCGGGGTGGGCACAGATACGCAGTATTTT.

The rearrangement uses TRBV19 and TRBJ2-3, with 7 bases that match TRBD2. Germline values: CDR1 LNHDA, CDR2 SQIVND (reference sequence). CDR3 size: 14 residues. Germline trimming cut 5 bases from V and 3 bases from J; bases unmatched to any gene: 5. The CDR3 nucleotides read TGTGCCAGTAGTCGCGGGGGAAGGACAGATACGCAGTATTTT. It encodes CASSRGGRTDTQYF.

The chain couples TRBV25-1 to TRBJ2-1, with 12 bases lining up with TRBD2. This CDR3 has 16 residues. In germline, CDR1 is MGHDK, CDR2 SYGVNS. V shed 7 bases, J shed 4 bases, and the junction held 8 bases outside the gene matches. DNA for the CDR3: TGTGCCAGCATCCCAGGACTAGCGGGGACATACAATGAGCAGTTCTTC. Its protein product is CASIPGLAGTYNEQFF.

The chain uses TRBV11-2 and TRBJ2-4, with 9 bases aligning to TRBD2. J gave up 3 bases and V 6 bases, and 6 bases lay outside the gene matches. CDR1 is SGHAT, CDR2 FQNNGV, per germline. The CDR3 has 15 amino acids. The CDR3 coding sequence is TGTGCCAGCAGTTGGACTAGCGCCTACAAAAACATTCAGTACTTC. Translation gives CASSWTSAYKNIQYF.